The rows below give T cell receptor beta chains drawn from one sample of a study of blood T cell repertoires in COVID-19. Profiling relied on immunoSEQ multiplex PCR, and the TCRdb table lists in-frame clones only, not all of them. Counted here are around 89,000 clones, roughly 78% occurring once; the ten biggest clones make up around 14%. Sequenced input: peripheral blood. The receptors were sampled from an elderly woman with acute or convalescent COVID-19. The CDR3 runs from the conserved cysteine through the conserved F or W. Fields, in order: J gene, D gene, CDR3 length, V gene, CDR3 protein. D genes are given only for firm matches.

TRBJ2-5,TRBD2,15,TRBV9,CASSVAPSGGDPQYF
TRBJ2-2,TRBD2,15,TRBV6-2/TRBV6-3,CASSLLAAPGGELFF
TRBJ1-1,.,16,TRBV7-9,CASSPMYWTENTEAFF
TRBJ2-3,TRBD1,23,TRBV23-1,CASSQSLVKDRGESIRTTDTQYF
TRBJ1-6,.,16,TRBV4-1,CASSERTVDYNSPLHF
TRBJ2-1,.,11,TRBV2,CASSRYNEQFF
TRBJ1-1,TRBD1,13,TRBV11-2,CASSPGQGTEAFF
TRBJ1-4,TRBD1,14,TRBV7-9,CASSLDRGREKLFF
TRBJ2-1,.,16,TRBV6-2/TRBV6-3,CASSPVMSGRMAEQFF
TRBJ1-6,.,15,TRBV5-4,CASTVGGGLNSPLHF
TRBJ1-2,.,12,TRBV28,CASSLRDYGYTF
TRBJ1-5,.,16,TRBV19,CASSPGGFDPYQPQHF
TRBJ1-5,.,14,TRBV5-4,CASSFDGAYQPQHF
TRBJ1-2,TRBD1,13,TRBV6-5,CASRDRANYGYTF
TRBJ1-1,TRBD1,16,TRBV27,CASSSWTGDTLTEAFF
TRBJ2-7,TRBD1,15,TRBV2,CASSNYGDRANEQYF
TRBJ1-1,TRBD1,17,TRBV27,CASSFGKGHRGSTEAFF
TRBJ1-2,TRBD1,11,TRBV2,CASKEEGAGTF
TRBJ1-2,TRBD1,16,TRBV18,CASSTAVTGGVYGYTF
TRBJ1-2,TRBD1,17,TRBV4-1,CASSRGDSWGRSYGYTF
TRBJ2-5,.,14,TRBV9,CASSGRVPQETQYF
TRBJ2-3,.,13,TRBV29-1,CSVARGSTDTQYF
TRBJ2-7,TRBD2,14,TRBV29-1,CSVALAGGNYEQYF
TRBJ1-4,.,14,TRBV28,CATNLEEEDEKLFF
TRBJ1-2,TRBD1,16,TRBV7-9,CASSLDRGSGSNGYTF
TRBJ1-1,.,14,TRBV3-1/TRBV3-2,CASRSKGGGVLAFF
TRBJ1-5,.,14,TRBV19,CASSRQGESQPQHF
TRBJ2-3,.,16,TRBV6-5,CASSYGQGRGTDTQYF
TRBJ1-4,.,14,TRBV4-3,CASSQDVRNEKLFF
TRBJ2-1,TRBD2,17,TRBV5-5,CASSLGAGVAGYNEQFF
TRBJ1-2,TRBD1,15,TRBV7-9,CASSLEGDRGGGYTF
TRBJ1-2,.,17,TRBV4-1,CASSQGGKPTANYGYTF